This TCR beta chain was sequenced during a study of spatial heterogeneity in lung cancer. About the research overall: Alpha-chain detections were consistently fewer than beta-chain detections among the sequences.

About this clonotype itself: Compared with germline, one end of the junction differs, possibly owing to a read error.

On each TCR cDNA molecule, a unique molecular identifier was present. A single record per CDR3 protein comes from TCRdb applying MiXCR to the 5' RACE reads. Of 60,000 to 90,000 distinct CDR3 sequences listed, 8% are singletons. Time point denoted: sample taken at primary tumor resection. There were approximately 69 donors, all of them untreated patients with early-stage non-small cell lung cancer. No cells were sorted before sequencing. The whole RNA sequenced was extracted from tumor, nontumor lung or frozen PBMC. The sequencing here drew on PBMCs, taken at surgery. This TCR was recovered from a male donor with early-stage non-small cell lung cancer.

CDR3 region: CTSSLVPPAFF. The CDR3 coding sequence is TGTACCAGCAGCTTAGTGCCCCCAGCTTTCTTT. The rearrangement links TRBV13 to TRBJ1-1; D is unclear. The length of the CDR3 is 11 residues. Germline V gene data show CDR1 as PRHDT and CDR2 as FYEKMQ (reference sequence).